This TCR beta chain was found in a study of blood T cell repertoires in COVID-19. Using immunoSEQ multiplex PCR, the repertoire was profiled, and TCRdb retains in-frame clones only, with some absent. Among 250,000 to 400,000 clones, roughly 90% were seen once, and the ten largest hold 2.5% to 3.5%. Germline V gives CDR1 SGHDT, CDR2 YYEEEE. Trimming took 4 bases from V and 0 from J, leaving 22 bases between them. The CDR3 consists of 18 residues. This clone was seen once. This TCR was recovered from a woman in her thirties with COVID-19, enrolled during active disease. Sequencing was carried out using peripheral blood. The V call is TRBV5-6, the J call TRBJ1-1, with a tentative D call TRBD1 (6 bases). The CDR3 sequence: CASSGLYRDLHLNTEAFF. CDR3 sequence (DNA): TGTGCCAGCAGCGGACTCTACAGGGATTTGCACTTGAACACTGAAGCTTTCTTT.